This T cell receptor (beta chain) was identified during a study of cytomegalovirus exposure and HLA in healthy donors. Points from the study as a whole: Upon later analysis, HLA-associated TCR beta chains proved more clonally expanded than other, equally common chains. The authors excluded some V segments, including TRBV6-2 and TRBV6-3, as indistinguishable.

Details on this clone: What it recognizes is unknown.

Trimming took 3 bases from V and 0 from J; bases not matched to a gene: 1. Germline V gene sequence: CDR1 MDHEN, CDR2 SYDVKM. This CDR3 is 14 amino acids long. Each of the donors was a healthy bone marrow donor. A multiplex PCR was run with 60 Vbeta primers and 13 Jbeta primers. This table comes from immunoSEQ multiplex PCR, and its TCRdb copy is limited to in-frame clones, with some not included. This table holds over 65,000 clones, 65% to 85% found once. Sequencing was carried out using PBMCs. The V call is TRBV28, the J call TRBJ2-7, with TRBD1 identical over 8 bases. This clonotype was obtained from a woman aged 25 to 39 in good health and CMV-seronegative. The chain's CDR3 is CASSLTGDSYEQYF. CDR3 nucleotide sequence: TGTGCCAGCAGTTTGACAGGGGACTCCTACGAGCAGTACTTC.